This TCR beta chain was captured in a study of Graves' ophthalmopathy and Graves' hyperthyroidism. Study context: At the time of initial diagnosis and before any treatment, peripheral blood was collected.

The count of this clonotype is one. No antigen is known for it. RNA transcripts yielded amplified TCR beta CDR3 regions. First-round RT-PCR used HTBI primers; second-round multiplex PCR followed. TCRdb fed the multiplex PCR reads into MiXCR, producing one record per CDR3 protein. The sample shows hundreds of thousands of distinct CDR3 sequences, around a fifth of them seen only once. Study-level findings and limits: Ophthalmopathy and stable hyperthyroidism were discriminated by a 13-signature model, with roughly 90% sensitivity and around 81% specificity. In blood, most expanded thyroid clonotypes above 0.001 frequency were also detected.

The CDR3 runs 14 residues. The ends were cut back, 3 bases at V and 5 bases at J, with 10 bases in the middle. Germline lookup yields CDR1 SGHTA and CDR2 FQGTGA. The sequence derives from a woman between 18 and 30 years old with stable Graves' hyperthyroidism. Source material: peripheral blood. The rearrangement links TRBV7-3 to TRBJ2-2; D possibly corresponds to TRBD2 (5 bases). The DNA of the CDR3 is TGTGCCAGCAGCTTTGGGAGCTGGACCGGGGAGCTGTTTTTT. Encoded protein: CASSFGSWTGELFF. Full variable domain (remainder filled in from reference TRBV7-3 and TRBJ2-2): GAGVSQTPSNKVTEKGKYVELRCDPISGHTALYWYRQSLGQGPEFLIYFQGTGAADDSGLPNDRFFAVRPEGSVSTLKIQRTERGDSAVYLCASSFGSWTGELFFGEGSRLTVL.